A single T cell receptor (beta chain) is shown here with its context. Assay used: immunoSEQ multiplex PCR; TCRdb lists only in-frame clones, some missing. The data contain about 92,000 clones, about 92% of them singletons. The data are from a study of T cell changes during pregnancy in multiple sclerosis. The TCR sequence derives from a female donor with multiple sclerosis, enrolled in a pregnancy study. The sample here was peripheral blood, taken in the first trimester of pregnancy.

The CDR3 protein is CASSYSGQGGTIYF. In DNA form, the CDR3 reads TGTGCCAGCAGTTACTCCGGGCAGGGGGGAACCATATATTTT. The gene calls are TRBV6-6 and TRBJ1-3; the match to TRBD1 covers 7 bases. The V segment lost 0 bases and the J segment 10 bases; nucleotides outside the gene matches: 6. From germline, CDR1 is MNHNY and CDR2 SVGAGI (reference sequence). The CDR3 has 14 amino acids.